Given below is one T cell receptor beta chain in context. The sample originates from a study of blood T cell repertoires in COVID-19. Study information: Some COVID-19 samples were acute and others convalescent; all came from the United States, Italy and Spain. T cells, B-cell-depleted T cells, or PBMCs provided the cDNA or gDNA that served as material.

V lost 6 bases and J lost 4, with 18 bases in between. This CDR3 is built from 15 residues. The germline V gene encodes CDR1 MNHEY and CDR2 SVGAGI. As originally analysed: Amplification of reference gene primers was used by the study to estimate nucleated cell counts. Sequencing used immunoSEQ multiplex PCR; TCRdb keeps in-frame clones, though not all of them. That table gives V, J and clone size, and the DNA gave D and trimming. This table holds under 85,000 clones, around 80% found once. The chain uses TRBV6-5 and TRBJ1-1, with D perhaps matching TRBD1 (6 bases). The sequence came from a man at least 80 years old with active or convalescent COVID-19. Sequenced: peripheral blood. The CDR3 nucleotides are TGTGCCAGCAGCCCACAGGGAGGGTCGGGCACTGAAGCTTTCTTT. Its protein product is CASSPQGGSGTEAFF.